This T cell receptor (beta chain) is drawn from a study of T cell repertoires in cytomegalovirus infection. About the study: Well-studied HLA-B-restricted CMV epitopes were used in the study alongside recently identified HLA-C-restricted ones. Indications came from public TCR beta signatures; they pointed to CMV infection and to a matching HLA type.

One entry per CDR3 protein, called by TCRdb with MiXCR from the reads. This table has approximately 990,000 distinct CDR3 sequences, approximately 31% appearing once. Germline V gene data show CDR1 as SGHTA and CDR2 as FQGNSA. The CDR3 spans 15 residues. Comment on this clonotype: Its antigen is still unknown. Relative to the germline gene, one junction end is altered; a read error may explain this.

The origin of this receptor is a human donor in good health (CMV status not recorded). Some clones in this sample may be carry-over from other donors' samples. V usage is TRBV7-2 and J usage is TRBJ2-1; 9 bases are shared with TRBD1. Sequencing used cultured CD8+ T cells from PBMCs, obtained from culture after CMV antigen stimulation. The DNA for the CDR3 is TGTGCCAACAGCTTCTCCGGGACAGGGATGAATGAGCAGTTCTTC. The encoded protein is CANSFSGTGMNEQFF.